This T cell receptor (beta chain) originates from a study of T cells after yellow fever vaccination. V gave up 5 bases and J gave up 6 bases; unmatched junction bases: 6. There are 14 residues in the CDR3. Study-wide results and caveats: Any FACS-sorted repertoire could hold abundant clonotypes that contaminate it from the bulk population. The secondary response showed a weaker magnitude and a faster peak, day 5 versus 15. Shared CD4/CD8 clonotypes were a small share, likely from convergent recombination.

A few counts support this clonotype. Its specificity is not known. TCRdb called the 5' RACE reads again in MiXCR, with one record for every CDR3 protein. The repertoire holds some 73,000 distinct CDR3 sequences, with 7.7% as singletons. Sequenced here: CD8+ T cells sorted from PBMCs, sampled on the day of the yellow fever booster vaccination. The V call is TRBV12-3 or TRBV12-4, the J call TRBJ1-1; 10 nucleotides align to TRBD1. The receptor comes from a young man who received the YFV17D yellow fever vaccine. The CDR3 region is CASSTGQGIAEAFF. The CDR3 bases are TGTGCCAGCAGTACGGGACAGGGGATCGCTGAAGCTTTCTTT.